The 4 T cell receptor beta chains below all came from one sample that was sequenced in a study of response to subunit inactivated influenza vaccine. TCRdb processed the RT-PCR reads anew with MiXCR; each CDR3 protein has one entry. Seen here are roughly 540,000 distinct CDR3 sequences, under 25% observed once, and the top ten hold approximately 3%. This sample was shared with a second study, whose subject was T cells expressing NK-cell markers. That report notes: Template switching by 5'RACE with UMIs generated the TCR beta cDNA.

The source was CD4+ T cells sorted from PBMCs, collected 11 to 12 days after vaccination. These receptors were taken from a man in his fifties who received an inactivated influenza vaccine.

The chain links TRBV12-3 or TRBV12-4 to TRBJ2-2; D ambiguous. The V and J ends lost 8 bases and 0 bases respectively, with 10 bases between them. There are 14 residues in the CDR3. CDR3 in amino acids: CASLGPSNTGELFF. Written as DNA, the CDR3 is TGTGCCAGCCTCGGGCCCTCGAACACCGGGGAGCTGTTTTTT.

This clonotype was picked up one time. In nucleotides, the CDR3 is TGTGCCAGCAGCTCCCTTATCGCAGATACGCAGTATTTT. It yields the protein CASSSLIADTQYF. This chain connects TRBV7-2 to TRBJ2-3; D unclear. CDR1 is SGHTA, CDR2 FQGNSA, per germline. The CDR3 totals 13 residues. The germline V and J ends were trimmed by 4 bases and 4 bases, with 9 bases remaining between them.

This chain uses TRBV7-9 with TRBJ2-3, with D possibly matching TRBD2 (6 bases). The CDR3 consists of 13 residues. Germline V gene sequence: CDR1 SEHNR, CDR2 FQNEAQ (reference sequence). V was trimmed by 1 base and J by 10 bases, leaving 12 bases between them. CDR3 coding DNA: TGTGCCAGCAGCTTAGAGCTAGCGAGAGCGCAGTATTTT. Amino acids: CASSLELARAQYF.

This clonotype has a handful of counts. The V and J genes are TRBV6-5 and TRBJ1-5; unclear D gene. Germline CDR1 is MNHEY and CDR2 is SVGAGI. The CDR3 contains 13 residues. V lost 4 bases and J 3 bases, leaving 7 bases between the germline ends. CDR3 sequence: CASSSTHNQPQHF. The CDR3 DNA follows: TGTGCCAGCAGTTCGACACACAATCAGCCCCAGCATTTT.